This TCR beta chain was sequenced for a study of CD8 T cells in ankylosing spondylitis. Quantitative molecular-barcoded 5'-RACE generated the TCR beta libraries. MiXCR was run by TCRdb on the 5' RACE reads, yielding one entry per CDR3 protein. The sample includes 150,000 to 200,000 distinct CDR3 sequences, around 19% of them seen just once. Broader study findings: The clones that were linked to disease were reported to be significantly enriched in matched synovial fluid samples from ankylosing spondylitis patients. In ankylosing spondylitis blood, a motif of eight highly homologous TCR beta variants appeared characteristic.

As for this clonotype: Its antigen is undetermined. A much more abundant neighbour one base away suggests this may be a read error.

This receptor was taken from a male donor with ankylosing spondylitis or in good health (not recorded which). The sample consisted of blood, either unsorted or a sorted T cell fraction (not recorded which).

In DNA form, the CDR3 reads TGTGCCAGCACAGCAGGGGGTGTCTACACCTTC. It codes for CASTAGGVYTF. The chain recombines TRBV25-1 with TRBJ1-2; 7 bases align to TRBD1. From germline, CDR1 is MGHDK and CDR2 SYGVNS. Unmatched junction bases numbered 6, after V lost 7 bases and J lost 10 bases. The CDR3 covers 11 residues.